The 21 T cell receptor beta chains listed next were all sequenced from one sample in a study of cytomegalovirus exposure and HLA in healthy donors. The PCR used 60 Vbeta and 13 Jbeta primers. Produced via immunoSEQ multiplex PCR; TCRdb's table is partial and in-frame only. In the table there are over 65,000 clones, roughly 80% of which are singletons. The sample taken for sequencing was PBMCs. Every receptor here comes from a human donor in good health.

The chain joins TRBV5-1 to TRBJ2-2; weak D call: TRBD2 (7 bases). Germline V gene lookup returns CDR1 SGHRS and CDR2 YFSETQ. The CDR3 totals 15 residues. V was cut by 4 bases and J by 0 bases, with 10 bases left in between. This CDR3 reads CASSRGATNTGELFF. The CDR3 DNA reads as TGCGCCAGCAGCCGGGGGGCAACGAACACCGGGGAGCTGTTTTTT.

The CDR3 sequence: CASSPHPSRNTEAFF. CDR3 nucleotides: TGTGCCAGCAGTCCGCACCCAAGTAGGAACACTGAAGCTTTCTTT. This chain links TRBV5-8 with TRBJ1-1; D remains ambiguous. The germline V gene has CDR1 SGHTS and CDR2 YDEGEE. CDR3 size: 15 residues. Trimming removed 5 bases from V and 1 base from J, with 15 bases in between.

V usage is TRBV11-2 and J usage is TRBJ1-2, with 7 bases fitting TRBD1. Germline V gene data show CDR1 as SGHAT and CDR2 as FQNNGV. Germline trimming cut 4 bases from V and 6 bases from J; bases unmatched to any gene: 8. The CDR3 contains 14 residues. The CDR3 reads CASSSLGTEDGYTF. The CDR3 DNA is TGTGCCAGCAGCTCCCTCGGGACAGAGGATGGCTACACCTTC.

J is TRBJ1-1 and V is TRBV18; 8 positions agree with TRBD1. V shed 4 bases and J 1 base; nucleotides not matched to a gene: 8. Germline V gene data show CDR1 as KGHSH and CDR2 as LQKENI. The CDR3 is 16 residues long. The CDR3: CASSQGQGGGNTEAFF. The CDR3 region has the DNA TGTGCCAGCTCACAAGGACAGGGAGGAGGGAACACTGAAGCTTTCTTT.

This chain joins TRBV7-2 and TRBJ2-2; unclear D gene. The CDR3 spans 13 residues. With 2 bases removed from V and 4 bases from J, the gap between germline ends came to 5 bases. Germline assignment: CDR1 SGHTA and CDR2 FQGNSA. This CDR3 reads CASSLWATGELFF. The DNA of the CDR3 is TGTGCCAGCAGCTTATGGGCCACCGGGGAGCTGTTTTTT.

This clone was seen once. CDR3 coding DNA: TGTGCCAGCAGCTTAGACGGGTCCTACGAGCAGTACTTC. Translated, it gives CASSLDGSYEQYF. The chain links TRBV7-6 to TRBJ2-7, with no clear D. Germline V lookup: CDR1 SGHVS, CDR2 FNYEAQ. V lost 1 base and J lost 1, with 5 bases in between. The CDR3 spans 13 residues.

The genes are TRBV15 and TRBJ1-1; D call uncertain. Trimming stripped 2 bases from V and 1 base from J, with 8 bases between. Germline V gives CDR1 LNHNV, CDR2 YYDKDF (reference sequence). The length of the CDR3 is 14 residues. The CDR3 loop reads CATSRYSPNTEAFF. CDR3 coding DNA: TGTGCCACCAGCAGATACTCACCGAACACTGAAGCTTTCTTT.

V is TRBV2 and J is TRBJ2-2; 7 bases match TRBD1. The CDR3 contains 14 residues. Germline values: CDR1 SNHLY, CDR2 FYNNEI. Trimming at V came to 8 bases and at J to 4 bases, leaving 7 bases not matched to a gene. The CDR3 here is CASRPTGSTGELFF. Written as DNA, the CDR3 is TGTGCCAGCCGACCGACAGGGAGCACCGGGGAGCTGTTTTTT.

This clone was recorded many times. The V call is TRBV19, the J call TRBJ1-4; 7 bases agree with TRBD1. CDR1 is LNHDA and CDR2 is SQIVND in the germline V gene (reference sequence). The CDR3 totals 17 residues. With V trimmed by 4 bases and J by 7 bases, 15 bases remained unmatched. The CDR3, as DNA: TGTGCCAGTAGTACCCGACAGGGCGGGCTGCTCGGTGAAAAACTGTTTTTT. Translated: CASSTRQGGLLGEKLFF.

This chain joins TRBV18 and TRBJ2-7; D might be TRBD2 (5 bases). CDR1 is KGHSH, CDR2 LQKENI, per germline. This CDR3 is 12 amino acids long. V was shortened by 6 bases and J by 5 bases, with 11 bases between the two germline ends. The CDR3 spells CASSLSGNEQYF. Written as DNA, the CDR3 is TGTGCCAGCTCCCTTTCCGGGAACGAGCAGTACTTC.

This CDR3 reads CASSPQGQTYEQYF. The CDR3 coding sequence is TGTGCCAGCAGCCCCCAGGGACAGACCTACGAGCAGTACTTC. This sequence joins TRBV7-9 and TRBJ2-7; 7 bases are shared with TRBD1. Trimming at V came to 5 bases and at J to 2 bases, leaving 6 bases not matched to a gene. CDR1 and CDR2 (germline): SEHNR, FQNEAQ (reference sequence). The CDR3 runs 14 residues.

The count of this clone is one. The chain uses TRBV11-3 and TRBJ2-7; D is perhaps TRBD2 (6 bases). The CDR3 loop spans 13 amino acids. V was clipped by 0 bases and J by 3 bases, with 6 bases between them. Germline CDR1 reads SGHNT; CDR2 reads YENEEA. CDR3 region: CASSLERGYEQYF. The DNA for the CDR3 is TGTGCCAGCAGCTTAGAGCGGGGCTACGAGCAGTACTTC.

This clone is a singleton in its sample. The V and J genes are TRBV7-7 and TRBJ2-1; 7 nucleotides agree with TRBD2. Germline CDR1 is SSHAT and CDR2 is FNYEAQ (reference sequence). Trimming took 6 bases from V and 0 from J; bases not matched to a gene: 8. The CDR3 is made up of 16 amino acids. Here the CDR3 reads CASSLTSVSSYNEQFF. The CDR3 DNA follows: TGTGCCAGCAGTCTCACTAGCGTGAGCTCCTACAATGAGCAGTTCTTC. Looking up the rest from reference TRBV7-7 and TRBJ2-1 gives the full variable domain: GAGVSQSPRYKVTKRGQDVTLRCDPISSHATLYWYQQALGQGPEFLTYFNYEAQPDKSGLPSDRFSAERPEGSISTLTIQRTEQRDSAMYRCASSLTSVSSYNEQFFGPGTRLTVL.

CDR3 DNA: TGTGCCAGCGAGACCTCACAGGGAATCACAGATACGCAGTATTTT. Residues: CASETSQGITDTQYF. The genes are TRBV7-2 and TRBJ2-3, with TRBD1 as a possible D gene (6 bases). The V end lost 8 bases, the J end lost 2 bases, and 17 bases lay between the germline ends. CDR3 size: 15 residues. Germline CDR1 is SGHTA and CDR2 is FQGNSA.

The chain has TRBV2 and TRBJ1-5; weak D call: TRBD1 (5 bases). Germline loops: CDR1 SNHLY, CDR2 FYNNEI. This CDR3 is 14 amino acids long. V was cut by 6 bases and J by 9 bases, with 18 bases left in between. The CDR3 region is CASRGGTSGRPQHF. For the CDR3, the DNA is TGTGCCAGCAGGGGAGGGACCTCCGGGAGGCCCCAGCATTTT.

In this sample, this clone turned up a few times. The conserved phenylalanine or tryptophan is not found at the CDR3 terminus, so this likely reflects a read error. The chain has TRBV5-6 and TRBJ1-1; TRBD1 aligns across 10 bases. The CDR3 consists of 16 residues. CDR1 and CDR2 from the germline V gene are SGHDT and YYEEEE. Trimming took 2 bases from V and 1 from J; bases not matched to a gene: 5. CDR3 loop: CASSFFGQGGNTEAFS. DNA for the CDR3: TGTGCCAGCAGCTTCTTCGGACAGGGGGGGAACACTGAAGCTTTCTCT.

This rearrangement joins TRBV30 to TRBJ1-4; D might be TRBD1 (6 bases). CDR1 and CDR2 from the germline V gene are GTSNPN and SVGIG (reference sequence). The CDR3 is 14 amino acids. V dropped 1 base and J dropped 6 bases, with 12 bases sitting between them. The CDR3 sequence is CAWSEAGAHEKLFF. For the CDR3, the DNA is TGTGCCTGGAGTGAGGCAGGGGCCCATGAAAAACTGTTTTTT.

The V and J genes are TRBV6-5 and TRBJ1-6; 8 positions agree with TRBD1. Losses at the gene ends were 6 bases for V and 10 bases for J; bases not matched to a gene: 8. The CDR3 consists of 14 residues. Per germline, CDR1 MNHEY and CDR2 SVGAGI. CDR3 nucleotide sequence: TGTGCCAGCAGACCGGGACAGGAAGGCTCACCCCTCCACTTT. Translating it yields CASRPGQEGSPLHF.

A note on this clone: The junction does not match germline at one end; this may be a read error. V gene TRBV13 combines with J gene TRBJ1-2; 8 bases agree with TRBD1. The CDR3 consists of 14 residues. CDR1 and CDR2 (germline): PRHDT, FYEKMQ (reference sequence). CDR3 protein: CASSLGVDRGRYPF. CDR3 in DNA: TGTGCCAGCAGCTTAGGCGTCGACAGGGGACGCTACCCCTTC.

Note on this clone: At one end, the junction sequence differs from germline, possibly due to a read error. The V call is TRBV7-7, the J call TRBJ2-5; possible D gene TRBD2, 7 bases. Germline CDR1 reads SSHAT; CDR2 reads FNYEAQ (reference sequence). This CDR3 region has 15 residues. CDR3 protein: CASSRQGSGEGTQYF. The CDR3 coding sequence is TGTGCTAGCAGTCGTCAGGGGTCCGGGGAGGGGACCCAGTACTTC.

V and J are TRBV18 and TRBJ1-1; D unresolved. V lost 3 bases to trimming and J lost 0 bases, with 8 bases between them. The CDR3 is 14 amino acids. CDR1 KGHSH and CDR2 LQKENI come from the germline V gene. CDR3 region: CASSPSQMNTEAFF. The CDR3 coding sequence is TGTGCCAGCTCACCGTCGCAGATGAACACTGAAGCTTTCTTT. Full variable domain (remainder filled in from reference TRBV18 and TRBJ1-1): NAGVMQNPRHLVRRRGQEARLRCSPMKGHSHVYWYRQLPEEGLKFMVYLQKENIIDESGMPKERFSAEFPKEGPSILRIQQVVRGDSAAYFCASSPSQMNTEAFFGQGTRLTVV.